These 30 T cell receptor beta chains were sequenced from one sample in a study of human T cells and chemical hapten exposure. Time point: patch test 3, about 24 weeks after DPC sensitization. Treatment here: therapeutic diphenylcyclopropenone sensitization with weekly scalp DPC. TCRdb analysed the RACE reads with MiXCR anew, one entry per CDR3 protein. Among about 120,000 distinct CDR3 sequences listed, roughly 12% were seen once. This sample comprised whole blood, obtained in connection with sensitization to the hapten diphenylcyclopropenone (DPC). All receptors come from a woman aged 45-65 years with alopecia areata. Some clones in this sample may be carry-over from other donors' samples.

This clonotype was counted between two and nine times. This chain links TRBV7-3 with TRBJ2-7; 10 nucleotides match TRBD2. The CDR3 runs to 17 residues. CDR1 and CDR2 from the germline V gene are SGHTA and FQGTGA. Losses at the gene ends were 2 bases for V and 0 bases for J; bases not matched to a gene: 7. CDR3 protein: CASSLHGSGGSSYEQYF. As DNA, the CDR3 is TGTGCCAGCAGCTTACATGGTAGCGGGGGGAGCTCCTACGAGCAGTACTTC. The variable domain in full, with the rest retrieved from reference TRBV7-3 and TRBJ2-7, is GAGVSQTPSNKVTEKGKYVELRCDPISGHTALYWYRQSLGQGPEFLIYFQGTGAADDSGLPNDRFFAVRPEGSVSTLKIQRTERGDSAVYLCASSLHGSGGSSYEQYFGPGTRLTVT.

In this sample, this clonotype turned up a few times. The chain combines TRBV13 with TRBJ1-1; 7 bases agree with TRBD1. The junction had 10 bases not matched to a gene; V was cut back by 0 bases and J by 3 bases. Germline V gene data show CDR1 as PRHDT and CDR2 as FYEKMQ (reference sequence). The CDR3 is 17 amino acids. CDR3 DNA: TGTGCCAGCAGCTTAGGTCGCGTCGGCAGGGGGTACACTGAAGCTTTCTTT. It yields the protein CASSLGRVGRGYTEAFF.

This clonotype showed up just a few times. The chain uses TRBV12-3 or TRBV12-4 and TRBJ2-3; 11 nucleotides match TRBD2. CDR3 length: 14 residues. V was pared by 3 bases and J by 6 bases, with 2 bases of the junction left unmatched. As DNA, the CDR3 is TGTGCCAGCAGTTTTGGACTAGCGGGTGATACGCAGTATTTT. Translated, it gives CASSFGLAGDTQYF.

V is TRBV27 and J is TRBJ2-1; D remains ambiguous. Between the trimmed V and J ends, which lost 4 bases and 0 bases, there was a span of 13 bases. The germline gives CDR1 MNHEY, CDR2 SMNVEV (reference sequence). The CDR3 is made up of 16 amino acids. The DNA for the CDR3 is TGTGCCAGCAGTTCCCGTAGAACGAGCTCCTACAATGAGCAGTTCTTC. Its protein product is CASSSRRTSSYNEQFF.

This clonotype was recorded at least ten times. The rearrangement links TRBV20-1 to TRBJ2-3, with D unclear. In germline, CDR1 is DFQATT, CDR2 SNEGSKA (reference sequence). The CDR3 has 14 residues. V was shortened by 0 bases and J by 0 bases, with 7 bases between the two germline ends. CDR3 residues: CSARDSYSTDTQYF. The CDR3, as DNA: TGCAGTGCTAGAGATTCTTATAGCACAGATACGCAGTATTTT.

This sequence joins TRBV10-3 and TRBJ1-2, with 8 bases matching TRBD1. CDR1 is ENHRY and CDR2 is SYGVKD in the germline V gene. This CDR3 has 15 residues. With 4 bases clipped from V and 4 bases from J, the junction kept 8 bases outside the gene matches. This chain's CDR3 is CAISAGQGLSYGYTF. The CDR3 nucleotides read TGTGCCATCAGTGCCGGACAGGGCCTCTCCTATGGCTACACCTTC.

The chain has TRBV2 and TRBJ2-1; the D gene is possibly TRBD1 (6 bases). The germline V and J ends were trimmed by 10 bases and 9 bases, with 19 bases remaining between them. Germline CDR1 SNHLY, CDR2 FYNNEI. This CDR3 is 13 amino acids long. CDR3 amino acids: CATRDKTWGEQFF. The CDR3 nucleotides read TGTGCCACCCGGGACAAGACTTGGGGTGAGCAGTTCTTC.

The J gene is TRBJ2-7, the V gene TRBV3-1; D may match TRBD1 or TRBD2 (6 bases each). CDR1 is LGHDT and CDR2 is YNNKEL in the germline V gene (reference sequence). The ends were cut back, 0 bases at V and 1 base at J, with 7 bases in the middle. The CDR3 is made up of 14 amino acids. The CDR3 loop reads CASSQEGGSYEQYF. The CDR3 DNA sequence: TGTGCCAGCAGCCAAGAAGGGGGGTCCTACGAGCAGTACTTC.

This clonotype was seen repeatedly, ten times or more. The rearrangement joins TRBV5-6 to TRBJ2-2; D remains unclear. The V gene lost 1 base and the J gene lost 2 bases, with 15 bases spanning the gap. This CDR3 spans 17 amino acids. In germline, CDR1 is SGHDT, CDR2 YYEEEE. Written as DNA, the CDR3 is TGTGCCAGCAGCTTGTCGGGCAGGTGGAGTAACACCGGGGAGCTGTTTTTT. Translated, it gives CASSLSGRWSNTGELFF.

The chain joins TRBV2 to TRBJ1-6; tentatively, D is TRBD1 (5 bases). This CDR3 is built from 15 residues. Germline CDR1 is SNHLY and CDR2 is FYNNEI. V lost 2 bases, J lost 7 bases, and 12 bases lay in between. For the CDR3, the DNA is TGTGCCAGCAGTGAAAGGGACGGTAGAAATTCACCCCTCCACTTT. Its protein is CASSERDGRNSPLHF.

The sample holds a few counts of this clonotype. The DNA of the CDR3 is TGTGCCAGCAGCCAAGCGTTGGGACTAGCGAAGGAGCGGAATGAGCAGTTCTTC. Translation: CASSQALGLAKERNEQFF. This chain joins TRBV3-1 and TRBJ2-1; 10 bases align to TRBD2. CDR1 is LGHDT, CDR2 YNNKEL, per germline (reference sequence). The length of the CDR3 is 18 residues. V was pared by 1 base and J by 7 bases, with 13 bases of the junction left unmatched.

This clonotype has only a few counts. This sequence joins TRBV7-9 and TRBJ1-2; D remains ambiguous. CDR3 size: 13 residues. The germline V gene has CDR1 SEHNR and CDR2 FQNEAQ (reference sequence). Trimming left V 1 base short and J 6 bases short, with 9 bases between. CDR3 sequence reads: CASSLGSSHGYTF. The CDR3, as DNA: TGTGCCAGCAGCTTAGGGTCCAGCCATGGCTACACCTTC.

This clonotype was counted ten times or more. The chain links TRBV6-6 to TRBJ2-7; D remains ambiguous. CDR1 MNHNY and CDR2 SVGAGI come from the germline V gene (reference sequence). V lost 2 bases and J lost 3, with 5 bases in between. The CDR3 is 12 residues long. CDR3 nucleotide sequence: TGTGCCAGCAGTTACGAGGTCTACGAGCAGTACTTC. This sequence encodes CASSYEVYEQYF.

This clonotype has at least ten counts. The CDR3 sequence: CASSVQTGFRKDEQFF. The DNA for the CDR3 is TGTGCCAGCAGCGTACAGACAGGGTTTCGTAAGGATGAGCAGTTCTTC. This chain links TRBV9 with TRBJ2-1; 7 bases are shared with TRBD1. CDR3 length: 16 amino acids. V was pared by 1 base and J by 8 bases, with 12 bases of the junction left unmatched. From germline, CDR1 is SGDLS and CDR2 YYNGEE.

The chain employs TRBV11-2 and TRBJ2-3; 11 positions match TRBD2. With V trimmed by 3 bases and J by 2 bases, 7 bases remained unmatched. This CDR3 spans 17 amino acids. The V gene's germline CDR1 is SGHAT and CDR2 FQNNGV. The CDR3 DNA reads as TGTGCCAGCAGCTTGTTAGCGGGGGGGCCAAACACAGATACGCAGTATTTT. Its translation is CASSLLAGGPNTDTQYF.

The chain carries TRBV12-3 or TRBV12-4 and TRBJ1-2; unclear D gene. This CDR3 has 17 amino acids. V was cut by 6 bases and J by 4 bases, with 24 bases left in between. Here the CDR3 reads CASRGWAPDSLGYGYTF. In DNA, the CDR3 is TGTGCCAGCAGGGGGTGGGCACCGGATAGCCTTGGCTATGGCTACACCTTC.

As concerns this clonotype: This may be a read error, as it is one base from a much larger clone. This CDR3 is missing its conserved last phenylalanine or tryptophan, likely due to a read error. The gene calls are TRBV7-2 and TRBJ2-1, with no clear D. Germline V gene sequence: CDR1 SGHTA, CDR2 FQGNSA. This CDR3 spans 13 amino acids. V was shortened by 2 bases and J by 9 bases, with 11 bases between the two germline ends. The CDR3 sequence: CASSLNGASEQFS. The CDR3 nucleotides read TGTGCCAGCAGCTTAAACGGAGCGAGTGAGCAGTTCTCC.

The rearrangement joins TRBV6-2 or TRBV6-3 to TRBJ1-1, with unresolved D. Trimming removed 8 bases at V and 0 bases at J, with 7 bases between. The CDR3 spans 12 residues. Looked up from germline, CDR1 is MNHEY and CDR2 is SVGEGT. DNA of the CDR3: TGTGCCAGCGCAACAGTGAACACTGAAGCTTTCTTT. Protein: CASATVNTEAFF.

This clonotype was counted many times. The chain is built from TRBV7-8 and TRBJ1-4; D is unresolved. The CDR3 has 14 amino acids. Per the germline V gene, CDR1 is SGHVS and CDR2 is FQNEAQ. Trimming took off 5 bases at V and 3 bases at J, with 10 bases between the two ends. In DNA, the CDR3 is TGTGCCAGCAGCCCCCACGAGGCTAATGAAAAACTGTTTTTT. Protein sequence: CASSPHEANEKLFF.

This sequence joins TRBV3-1 and TRBJ1-1; possibly TRBD1 for D (6 bases). Between the trimmed V and J ends, which lost 3 bases and 5 bases, there was a span of 19 bases. This CDR3 comprises 16 residues. Germline V lookup: CDR1 LGHDT, CDR2 YNNKEL (reference sequence). CDR3 nucleotide sequence: TGTGCCAGCAGCCACCCGGGGAGGGGAGGGGGGACTGAAGCTTTCTTT. Protein sequence: CASSHPGRGGGTEAFF.

This clonotype was seen once. The V and J genes are TRBV6-2 or TRBV6-3 and TRBJ1-1, with D unclear. V was pared by 5 bases and J by 1 base, with 14 bases between. The CDR3 is made up of 15 amino acids. Germline lookup yields CDR1 MNHEY and CDR2 SVGEGT. Here the CDR3 reads CASSPRAARNTEAFF. The CDR3, as DNA: TGTGCCAGCAGTCCTAGGGCGGCCCGGAACACTGAAGCTTTCTTT.

The chain joins TRBV5-1 to TRBJ2-2; no clear D. Germline CDR1 and CDR2: SGHRS and YFSETQ. The CDR3 length is 15 residues. Trimming took off 3 bases at V and 5 bases at J, with 14 bases between the two ends. The CDR3 DNA reads as TGCGCCAGCAGCTCCTCACCTACAACGACCGGGGAGCTGTTTTTT. Residues: CASSSSPTTTGELFF.

The rearrangement uses TRBV28 and TRBJ2-3, with D perhaps assigned TRBD1 or TRBD2 (6 bases each). V was clipped by 5 bases and J by 5 bases, with 17 bases between them. CDR1 and CDR2 from the germline V gene are MDHEN and SYDVKM. The CDR3 sequence is 15 residues long. The CDR3 here is CASSTEGGGGDTQYF. The DNA of the CDR3 is TGTGCCAGCAGTACAGAGGGGGGTGGCGGAGATACGCAGTATTTT.

The V call is TRBV10-2, the J call TRBJ2-5; TRBD2 might be the D (5 bases). Trimming left V 6 bases short and J 5 bases short, with 13 bases between. The CDR3 is 13 residues long. The V gene's germline CDR1 is WSHSY and CDR2 SAAADI. This chain's CDR3 is CASRAGAAETQYF. Written as DNA, the CDR3 is TGCGCCAGCAGGGCGGGTGCGGCGGAGACCCAGTACTTC.

J is TRBJ1-1 and V is TRBV6-6; D is perhaps TRBD1 (5 bases). The germline V gene has CDR1 MNHNY and CDR2 SVGAGI (reference sequence). This CDR3 spans 17 amino acids. The V and J ends lost 2 bases and 4 bases respectively, with 20 bases between them. CDR3 sequence (DNA): TGTGCCAGCAGTTACCCCTCAGAGGGACCTGTATCCACTGAAGCTTTCTTT. Protein product: CASSYPSEGPVSTEAFF.

About this clonotype itself: A junction end diverges from the germline sequence, so it may reflect a read error. The V and J genes are TRBV28 and TRBJ2-7; a weak D match, TRBD1 (5 bases). Germline CDR1 is MDHEN and CDR2 is SYDVKM. The CDR3 runs to 16 residues. The CDR3 loop reads CASSERQGLNSDEQYF. The CDR3 coding sequence is TGTGCCAGCTCTGAGAGGCAGGGCCTAAACTCCGACGAGCAGTACTTC.

This clonotype was found a few times. The V call is TRBV29-1, the J call TRBJ2-5; D possibly uses TRBD1 or TRBD2 (6 bases each). Germline loops: CDR1 SQVTM, CDR2 ANQGSEA. V lost 5 bases and J 4 bases, leaving 11 bases between the germline ends. The CDR3 loop spans 12 amino acids. This CDR3 is CSVRTAGETQYF. DNA of the CDR3: TGCAGCGTTAGGACAGCGGGAGAGACCCAGTACTTC. Full variable domain (outside the CDR3, taken from reference TRBV29-1 and TRBJ2-5): SAVISQKPSRDICQRGTSLTIQCQVDSQVTMMFWYRQQPGQSLTLIATANQGSEATYESGFVIDKFPISRPNLTFSTLTVSNMSPEDSSIYLCSVRTAGETQYFGPGTRLLVL.

The table lists this clonotype with a few counts. The chain links TRBV4-2 to TRBJ1-2; D possibly corresponds to TRBD1 (5 bases). Trimming took 4 bases from V and 7 from J, leaving 19 bases between them. The germline gives CDR1 LGHNA, CDR2 YNFKEQ. The CDR3 sequence is 15 residues long. The CDR3 is CASSPGGTLRGGYTF. The CDR3 DNA reads TGTGCCAGCAGCCCCGGGGGGACCTTACGGGGTGGCTACACCTTC.

The V call is TRBV29-1, the J call TRBJ2-1; D might be TRBD1 or TRBD2, each matching 6 bases. The CDR3 consists of 16 residues. The V end was cut by 5 bases, the J end by 7 bases, with 24 bases between. CDR1 is SQVTM, CDR2 ANQGSEA, per germline. CDR3 region: CSVNDVTRGRDNEQFF. In DNA form, the CDR3 reads TGCAGCGTTAACGACGTTACCCGGGGGCGGGATAATGAGCAGTTCTTC.

This clonotype was counted many times. The chain uses TRBV7-8 and TRBJ2-2; 10 bases match TRBD2. Germline CDR1 reads SGHVS; CDR2 reads FQNEAQ. The V and J ends lost 0 bases and 0 bases, in that order; junction bases with no gene match: 10. The CDR3 has 20 amino acids. This CDR3 reads CASSLARLAGGPTNTGELFF. The CDR3 region has the DNA TGTGCCAGCAGCTTAGCGCGGTTAGCGGGAGGACCTACGAACACCGGGGAGCTGTTTTTT.